Below, one T cell receptor beta chain is given with its context. This entry is derived from a study of shared T cell receptors in the human thymus. Clones were read by immunoSEQ multiplex PCR, and TCRdb kept only the in-frame ones, dropping some. The sample includes more than 550,000 clones, 70% to 90% of them seen just once. These records were also assigned to another study, of human thymus T cells. That paper notes: Having surgery to correct congenital heart defects, healthy Finnish infants acted as the donors. Resected material from corrective heart surgery provided the thymus tissue analysed. In thymic and blood repertoires alike, V and J usage looked biased.

The material sequenced was thymocytes. The origin of this receptor is a girl less than two years old with a congenital heart defect.

CDR3 bases: TGTGCCAGTAGTATACGGGTGTACAATGAGCAGTTCTTC. Translated, it gives CASSIRVYNEQFF. The chain couples TRBV19 to TRBJ2-1; D is undetermined. CDR1 is LNHDA and CDR2 is SQIVND in the germline V gene (reference sequence). V lost 2 bases and J lost 4, with 6 bases in between. CDR3 length: 13 residues.